This T cell receptor beta chain was recovered during a study of regulatory T cells in long-lasting Graves disease. Both iRepertoire HTBI primers and Arm-PCR of CDR3 regions were used to build the TCR beta libraries. TCRdb independently ran MiXCR on the multiplex PCR reads; one entry per CDR3 protein. The table has more than 300,000 distinct CDR3 sequences, about 16% seen once. CDR1 is DFQATT and CDR2 is SNEGSKA in the germline V gene (reference sequence). CDR3 length: 13 amino acids. Between the trimmed V and J ends, which lost 3 bases and 5 bases, there was a span of 14 bases. Time point meaning: newly diagnosed GD, antithyroid drugs for less than 3 months. Extracted RNA from PBMCs served as the source of the TCR library.

This chain joins TRBV20-1 and TRBJ2-7; perhaps TRBD1 as D (6 bases). The starting material was peripheral blood mononuclear cells (PBMCs), obtained at new diagnosis, from a patient treated with antithyroid drugs. The clonotype originates from a female donor with Graves disease. This chain's CDR3 is CSASNRVSNEQYF. Written as DNA, the CDR3 is TGCAGTGCTAGCAACAGGGTAAGCAACGAGCAGTACTTC.